The 11 T cell receptor beta chains below come from one sample, sequenced in a study of regulatory T cells in long-lasting Graves disease. According to the study, TCR beta libraries were built with iRepertoire HTBI primers and CDR3-region Arm-PCR. One entry per CDR3 protein results from TCRdb running MiXCR on the multiplex PCR reads. This table holds fewer than 600,000 distinct CDR3 sequences, 22% found once. Indicated time point: persistent/refractory GD, antithyroid drugs over 5 years with positive TRAb. Extracted PBMC RNA gave rise to the TCR library. Source: peripheral blood mononuclear cells (PBMCs), taken when the disease was refractory, from a patient treated with antithyroid drugs. The receptors shown here come from a female donor with Graves disease.

This clonotype was picked up a small number of times. A much larger clone differs from this one at a single base, so this may be a read error. The chain joins TRBV2 to TRBJ1-2; D unclear. Germline assignment: CDR1 SNHLY and CDR2 FYNNEI. This CDR3 is 11 amino acids long. CDR3 loop: CVSGLTYGYTF. The CDR3 bases are TGTGTCAGCGGCTTAACATATGGCTACACCTTC. Variable domain in full (rest from reference TRBV2 and TRBJ1-2): EPEVTQTPSHQVTQMGQEVILRCVPISNHLYFYWYRQILGQKVEFLVSFYNNEISEKSEIFDDQFSVERPDGSNFTLKIRSTKLEDSAMYFCVSGLTYGYTFGSGTRLTVV.

Ten or more counts support this clonotype. The chain carries TRBV20-1 and TRBJ2-5; the match to TRBD2 covers 9 bases. The V segment lost 7 bases and the J segment 3 bases; nucleotides outside the gene matches: 3. The CDR3 covers 12 residues. Germline-derived CDR1 and CDR2 are DFQATT and SNEGSKA (reference sequence). This CDR3 is CSVERGEETQYF. The DNA of the CDR3 is TGCAGTGTGGAGCGGGGGGAAGAGACCCAGTACTTC.

This clonotype has just a few counts. The chain joins TRBV5-1 to TRBJ1-6, with 7 bases identical to TRBD1. Germline V CDR1 and CDR2: SGHRS, YFSETQ. The CDR3 runs 13 residues. The V and J ends lost 5 bases and 7 bases, in that order; junction bases with no gene match: 3. DNA of the CDR3: TGCGCCAGCAGTGGGACAGACAATTCACCCCTCCACTTT. Translation: CASSGTDNSPLHF.

This clonotype has a count of ten or more. The V gene is TRBV6-5, the J gene TRBJ2-7, with D hard to call. The CDR3 covers 14 residues. Germline CDR1 MNHEY, CDR2 SVGAGI. V gave up 3 bases and J gave up 3 bases, with 12 bases separating them. The DNA of the CDR3 is TGTGCCAGCAGTTATCGGCGCGGTAACTACGAGCAGTACTTC. Encoded protein: CASSYRRGNYEQYF.

The table lists this clonotype with many counts. The rearrangement joins TRBV24-1 to TRBJ1-4, with TRBD1 as a possible D gene (5 bases). Germline V lookup: CDR1 KGHDR, CDR2 SFDVKD. The ends were cut back, 4 bases at V and 8 bases at J, with 16 bases in the middle. The CDR3 contains 15 residues. CDR3 amino acids: CATSDGTVIGEKLFF. As DNA, the CDR3 is TGTGCCACCAGTGACGGGACCGTTATTGGGGAAAAACTGTTTTTT.

This clonotype occurred many times. The genes are TRBV20-1 and TRBJ1-6; TRBD1 matches at 7 bases. Germline assignment: CDR1 DFQATT and CDR2 SNEGSKA (reference sequence). After removal of 2 bases from V and 7 bases from J, the junction contained 8 bases not matched to a gene. CDR3 length: 15 residues. The DNA of the CDR3 is TGCAGTGCTAGAAATCAGGGGGTCGGGAATTCACCCCTCCACTTT. The encoded protein is CSARNQGVGNSPLHF.

A word on this clonotype: A much larger clone lies one base from this, so it may be a read error. The chain links TRBV10-3 to TRBJ2-7; 9 nucleotides line up with TRBD1. Per germline, CDR1 ENHRY and CDR2 SYGVKD. V lost 6 bases to trimming and J lost 4 bases; unmatched junction nucleotides: 4. The CDR3 consists of 13 residues. In DNA form, the CDR3 reads TGTGCCATCAGCGGACAGGGGCCGTACGAGCAGTACTTC. Amino acids: CAISGQGPYEQYF.

The chain recombines TRBV7-8 with TRBJ1-5; unclear D gene. Per the germline V gene, CDR1 is SGHVS and CDR2 is FQNEAQ. V lost 4 bases and J 0 bases, leaving 13 bases between the germline ends. The CDR3 is 16 amino acids. The CDR3 DNA reads as TGTGCCAGCAGCTCTGCGGCGGGGAATAGCAATCAGCCCCAGCATTTT. Residues: CASSSAAGNSNQPQHF. Looking up the rest from reference TRBV7-8 and TRBJ1-5 gives the full variable domain: GAGVSQSPRYKVAKRGQDVALRCDPISGHVSLFWYQQALGQGPEFLTYFQNEAQLDKSGLPSDRFFAERPEGSVSTLKIQRTQQEDSAVYLCASSSAAGNSNQPQHFGDGTRLSIL.

This clonotype appeared a few times. The rearrangement joins TRBV7-2 to TRBJ1-1, with 7 bases aligning to TRBD1. The germline V gene has CDR1 SGHTA and CDR2 FQGNSA. CDR3 length: 13 amino acids. V shed 4 bases and J 7 bases; nucleotides not matched to a gene: 6. This CDR3 is CASSSRTGLEAFF. For the CDR3, the DNA is TGTGCCAGCAGCTCAAGGACAGGACTTGAAGCTTTCTTT.

The chain carries TRBV2 and TRBJ2-1, with 7 bases matching TRBD1. Germline lookup yields CDR1 SNHLY and CDR2 FYNNEI. The CDR3 extends over 14 amino acids. The V segment lost 7 bases and the J segment 7 bases; nucleotides outside the gene matches: 10. The CDR3 bases are TGTGCCAGCACTGACAGGGTAGGAGTAAATGAGCAGTTCTTC. The encoded protein is CASTDRVGVNEQFF.

This clonotype was counted at least ten times. The rearrangement links TRBV29-1 to TRBJ2-7, with TRBD2 identical over 10 bases. This CDR3 has 16 amino acids. Germline V gene data show CDR1 as SQVTM and CDR2 as ANQGSEA. Germline trimming cut 1 base from V and 0 bases from J; bases unmatched to any gene: 6. DNA for the CDR3: TGCAGCGTTGAAGGCGGGCTAGCGGGGGACTCCTACGAGCAGTACTTC. Translation gives CSVEGGLAGDSYEQYF.